This T cell receptor (beta chain) appears in the sequencing data of a study of molecular identifiers for immune sequencing clone quantification. The length of the CDR3 is 16 residues. V lost 2 bases to trimming and J lost 0 bases, with 13 bases between them. Germline V gene data show CDR1 as SEHNR and CDR2 as FQNEAQ (reference sequence). CD8+CD4-CCR7+CD45RA+ sorting gave the naive CD8 T cells. TCRdb passed the PCR reads through MiXCR, listing each CDR3 protein once. The table includes about 640,000 distinct CDR3 sequences, about 20% detected once. Sequenced sample: naive CD8+ T cells from blood, with Jurkat cell RNA spiked in. Indicated subset: FACS-sorted CD8+CD4-CCR7+CD45RA+ naive T cells. This clonotype was sampled from a human donor in good health. Some libraries in this study had Jurkat cell RNA spiked in. This chain joins TRBV7-9 and TRBJ1-1; no firm D call. The CDR3 DNA reads TGTGCCAGCAGCTTACCTCGTAGTGACCTGAACACTGAAGCTTTCTTT. Translated, it gives CASSLPRSDLNTEAFF.